The rows below give T cell receptor beta chains drawn from one sample of a study of blood T cell repertoires in COVID-19. Profiling relied on immunoSEQ multiplex PCR, and the TCRdb table lists in-frame clones only, not all of them. The table records fewer than 350,000 clones, approximately 90% of them present only once. Sequenced input: PBMCs or T cells enriched from blood (not recorded which). These receptors were obtained from a woman in her sixties in a cohort exposed to, infected with or recovered from COVID-19 (not recorded which). Both conserved end residues are part of each CDR3. A D gene is named only where the DNA matches it firmly. A row's size may be missing; if present it is once, few, many or a size class.

abundance: NA; v_gene: TRBV11-2; j_gene: TRBJ1-3; d_gene: NA; CDR3nt: TGTGCCAGCAGCTTTACGGGGTCTTACTCTGGAAACACCATATATTTT; CDR3aa: CASSFTGSYSGNTIYF
abundance: NA; v_gene: TRBV24-1; j_gene: TRBJ2-5; d_gene: TRBD1; CDR3nt: TGTGCCACCAGTGACACCGGGACAGGGAGACAAGAGACCCAGTACTTC; CDR3aa: CATSDTGTGRQETQYF
abundance: NA; v_gene: TRBV9; j_gene: TRBJ2-3; d_gene: TRBD2; CDR3nt: TGTGCCAGCAGCGTATCGGGACTAGCGGGAGGCACAGATACGCAGTATTTT; CDR3aa: CASSVSGLAGGTDTQYF
abundance: once; v_gene: TRBV19; j_gene: TRBJ2-2; d_gene: NA; CDR3nt: TGTGCCAGTAGTATACCAGGGGCAGCCGGGGAGCTGTTTTTT; CDR3aa: CASSIPGAAGELFF
abundance: NA; v_gene: TRBV7-8; j_gene: TRBJ2-2; d_gene: NA; CDR3nt: TGTGCCAGCAGCTTAGCGCGGGCAGACGGGGAGCTGTTTTTT; CDR3aa: CASSLARADGELFF
abundance: NA; v_gene: TRBV9; j_gene: TRBJ2-1; d_gene: TRBD2; CDR3nt: TGTGCCAGCAGCCCTAGCGGGAGGGATTACAATGAGCAGTTCTTC; CDR3aa: CASSPSGRDYNEQFF
abundance: NA; v_gene: TRBV7-2; j_gene: TRBJ2-2; d_gene: TRBD2; CDR3nt: TGTGCCAGCAGCTTGAGCGGGAGCATAGTTGTAACCGGGGAGCTGTTTTTT; CDR3aa: CASSLSGSIVVTGELFF
abundance: NA; v_gene: TRBV7-2; j_gene: TRBJ2-5; d_gene: NA; CDR3nt: TGTGCCAGCAGCTCGGGACGGGGGGAGACCCAGTACTTC; CDR3aa: CASSSGRGETQYF
abundance: NA; v_gene: TRBV5-1; j_gene: TRBJ2-2; d_gene: NA; CDR3nt: TGCGCCAGCAGCCAGGACTACACGAACACCGGGGAGCTGTTTTTT; CDR3aa: CASSQDYTNTGELFF
abundance: NA; v_gene: TRBV11-1; j_gene: TRBJ2-1; d_gene: TRBD2; CDR3nt: TGTGCCAGCAGCTTAGGGACTAGCAGACATGAGCAGTTCTTC; CDR3aa: CASSLGTSRHEQFF
abundance: NA; v_gene: TRBV5-5; j_gene: TRBJ1-5; d_gene: TRBD1; CDR3nt: TGTGCCAGCAGCCAACGGGACAGGGGGGTTTATAGCAATCAGCCCCAGCATTTT; CDR3aa: CASSQRDRGVYSNQPQHF
abundance: NA; v_gene: TRBV16; j_gene: TRBJ1-2; d_gene: TRBD1; CDR3nt: TGTGCCAGCAGCCCCCCCGAGGACAGGGTGCCCTATGGCTACACCTTC; CDR3aa: CASSPPEDRVPYGYTF
abundance: NA; v_gene: TRBV27; j_gene: TRBJ2-7; d_gene: TRBD2; CDR3nt: TGTGCCAGCAGTTCGCTCCGACTAGCGGGACACTACGAGCAGTACTTC; CDR3aa: CASSSLRLAGHYEQYF
abundance: NA; v_gene: TRBV28; j_gene: TRBJ2-1; d_gene: TRBD1; CDR3nt: TGTGCCAGCAGTCAGACAGGGAGCTCCTACAATGAGCAGTTCTTC; CDR3aa: CASSQTGSSYNEQFF
abundance: NA; v_gene: TRBV27; j_gene: TRBJ1-5; d_gene: TRBD1; CDR3nt: TGTGCCAGCAGACCTCCGGGACAGGGGAATCAGCCCCAGCATTTT; CDR3aa: CASRPPGQGNQPQHF
abundance: NA; v_gene: TRBV4-1; j_gene: TRBJ2-7; d_gene: TRBD2; CDR3nt: TGCGCCAGCAGCCAAGATCTAGCGGGAGGCCCAGGGCGCTCCTACGAGCAGTACTTC; CDR3aa: CASSQDLAGGPGRSYEQYF
abundance: NA; v_gene: TRBV19; j_gene: TRBJ1-5; d_gene: TRBD1; CDR3nt: TGTGCCAGTTCGGACAGGGATCGGACCCAGCCCCAGCATTTT; CDR3aa: CASSDRDRTQPQHF
abundance: few; v_gene: TRBV15; j_gene: TRBJ1-1; d_gene: TRBD1; CDR3nt: TGTGCCACCAGCAGCGGAGACACAGGGGGCACTGAAGCTTTCTTT; CDR3aa: CATSSGDTGGTEAFF
abundance: NA; v_gene: TRBV5-1; j_gene: TRBJ2-7; d_gene: NA; CDR3nt: TGCGCCAGCAGCTTGAGGCAGGTCCCCACCTACGAGCAGTACTTC; CDR3aa: CASSLRQVPTYEQYF
abundance: few; v_gene: TRBV7-2; j_gene: TRBJ2-4; d_gene: TRBD2; CDR3nt: TGTGCCAGCAGCTCTAGCGTGGTAGCGGGAGACCCCAAAAACATTCAGTACTTC; CDR3aa: CASSSSVVAGDPKNIQYF
abundance: NA; v_gene: TRBV7-2; j_gene: TRBJ2-2; d_gene: NA; CDR3nt: TGTGCCAGCAGCCCTGTAATCAGGAGGGCCGGGGAGCTGTTTTTT; CDR3aa: CASSPVIRRAGELFF
abundance: NA; v_gene: TRBV6-2/TRBV6-3; j_gene: TRBJ1-6; d_gene: NA; CDR3nt: TGTGCCAGCAGTTACTCGACATCCGTTTCACCCCTCCACTTT; CDR3aa: CASSYSTSVSPLHF
abundance: few; v_gene: TRBV6-5; j_gene: TRBJ1-1; d_gene: NA; CDR3nt: TGTGCCAGCAGTTTTGGCCAGGACACTGAAGCTTTCTTT; CDR3aa: CASSFGQDTEAFF
abundance: NA; v_gene: TRBV10-3; j_gene: TRBJ2-5; d_gene: NA; CDR3nt: TGTGCCATCAGTGAGTCAGCTCCGTACCAAGAGACCCAGTACTTC; CDR3aa: CAISESAPYQETQYF
abundance: NA; v_gene: TRBV27; j_gene: TRBJ2-3; d_gene: NA; CDR3nt: TGTGCCAGCAGTGAGACAAGATTACTCAGCACAGATACGCAGTATTTT; CDR3aa: CASSETRLLSTDTQYF
abundance: NA; v_gene: TRBV28; j_gene: TRBJ1-6; d_gene: NA; CDR3nt: TGTGCCAGCAGTTTAGCAGGGGTTCCCTATAATTCACCCCTCCACTTT; CDR3aa: CASSLAGVPYNSPLHF
abundance: NA; v_gene: TRBV30; j_gene: TRBJ2-7; d_gene: NA; CDR3nt: TGTGCCTGGAACGGGATAGGGCGGAAGCAGTACTTC; CDR3aa: CAWNGIGRKQYF
abundance: NA; v_gene: TRBV29-1; j_gene: TRBJ1-2; d_gene: TRBD1; CDR3nt: TGCAGCGTTAGCGGGACAGGGAACTATGGCTACACCTTC; CDR3aa: CSVSGTGNYGYTF
abundance: NA; v_gene: TRBV5-1; j_gene: TRBJ1-2; d_gene: NA; CDR3nt: TGCGCCAGCAGCTTCTTTCTTGAGGGTAACTATGGCTACACCTTC; CDR3aa: CASSFFLEGNYGYTF
abundance: once; v_gene: TRBV2; j_gene: TRBJ1-5; d_gene: TRBD1; CDR3nt: TGTGCCAGCACCCTGGGCCCGACAGGGAGTAGCAATCAGCCCCAGCATTTT; CDR3aa: CASTLGPTGSSNQPQHF
abundance: NA; v_gene: TRBV5-4; j_gene: TRBJ1-4; d_gene: TRBD1; CDR3nt: TGTGCCAGCAGCTTGGGACAGGGCATCGAAAAACTGTTTTTT; CDR3aa: CASSLGQGIEKLFF
abundance: once; v_gene: TRBV7-6; j_gene: TRBJ2-1; d_gene: TRBD2; CDR3nt: TGTGCCAGCAGCAGAACTAGCGGGTCCTACAATGAGCAGTTCTTC; CDR3aa: CASSRTSGSYNEQFF
abundance: NA; v_gene: TRBV7-3; j_gene: TRBJ1-1; d_gene: NA; CDR3nt: TGTGCCAGCAGCTTATTGGCAGGGGCTATAACTGAAGCTTTCTTT; CDR3aa: CASSLLAGAITEAFF
abundance: NA; v_gene: TRBV21-1; j_gene: TRBJ2-7; d_gene: NA; CDR3nt: TGTGCCAGCAGCGAAACCTGGACAGGGGCGTCCTACGAGCAGTACTTC; CDR3aa: CASSETWTGASYEQYF